The 27 T cell receptor beta chains below were found in one sample sequenced in a study of blood T cell repertoires in COVID-19. Here immunoSEQ multiplex PCR was the method, and the copy in TCRdb shows in-frame clones only, minus some. The table has under 300,000 clones, 65% to 90% seen once; the top ten hold about 12%. The sample taken for sequencing was peripheral blood. The receptors derive from a woman in her 70s with COVID-19, enrolled during active disease.

This clone was counted a single time. This chain uses TRBV6-1 with TRBJ1-1, with D possibly TRBD1 on 6 matching bases. The germline V gene has CDR1 MNHNS and CDR2 SASEGT. Trimming pared 4 bases from V and 6 bases from J, leaving 21 bases between. CDR3 length equals 16 residues. This chain's CDR3 is CASSAPPGDTAPEAFF. CDR3 nucleotide sequence: TGTGCCAGCAGTGCCCCGCCCGGGGACACGGCGCCTGAAGCTTTCTTT.

The chain joins TRBV29-1 to TRBJ1-2; a possible D gene is TRBD1 (6 bases). Trimming pared 4 bases from V and 4 bases from J, leaving 16 bases between. Germline loops: CDR1 SQVTM, CDR2 ANQGSEA. The CDR3 is 14 amino acids. CDR3 DNA: TGCAGCGTTGTAGAGGACAGCCTGAGCTATGGCTACACCTTC. It is translated as CSVVEDSLSYGYTF.

In regard to this clone: One end of the junction is discordant with germline, which a read error may explain. This rearrangement joins TRBV4-2 to TRBJ1-2; the D gene is possibly TRBD1 (5 bases). The CDR3 consists of 16 residues. Per germline, CDR1 LGHNA and CDR2 YNFKEQ. In DNA form, the CDR3 reads TGTGCCAGCAGCGAAGATGACAGCCCTTATGACTATGGCTACACCTTC. The encoded protein is CASSEDDSPYDYGYTF.

This chain uses TRBV9 with TRBJ2-7, with TRBD1 matching 8 bases. V trimming: 3 bases; J trimming: 7 bases; junction bases outside the gene matches: 6. There are 13 residues in the CDR3. The germline gives CDR1 SGDLS, CDR2 YYNGEE. The DNA of the CDR3 is TGTGCCAGCAGCGCCCAGGGGGCGCGGGAGCAGTACTTC. Protein product: CASSAQGAREQYF.

The rearrangement joins TRBV7-9 to TRBJ2-1; perhaps TRBD2 as D (7 bases). The CDR3 is made up of 16 amino acids. V dropped 1 base and J dropped 7 bases, with 17 bases sitting between them. The germline gives CDR1 SEHNR, CDR2 FQNEAQ (reference sequence). Here the CDR3 reads CASSLGGGALENEQFF. CDR3 sequence (DNA): TGTGCCAGCAGCTTAGGAGGGGGGGCCCTGGAAAATGAGCAGTTCTTC.

The chain is built from TRBV9 and TRBJ2-2; 11 bases map to TRBD2. V lost 2 bases and J lost 1; bases outside the gene matches: 7. CDR3 length: 18 amino acids. Germline CDR1 and CDR2: SGDLS and YYNGEE. CDR3 amino acids: CASSVPLAGGENTGELFF. In DNA form, the CDR3 reads TGTGCCAGCAGCGTCCCCTTAGCGGGGGGGGAGAACACCGGGGAGCTGTTTTTT. The whole variable domain, filled in from reference TRBV9 and TRBJ2-2, reads DSGVTQTPKHLITATGQRVTLRCSPRSGDLSVYWYQQSLDQGLQFLIQYYNGEERAKGNILERFSAQQFPDLHSELNLSSLELGDSALYFCASSVPLAGGENTGELFFGEGSRLTVL.

The chain links TRBV11-2 to TRBJ2-1; D might be TRBD1 (5 bases). The germline CDR1 and CDR2 sequences are SGHAT and FQNNGV. V lost 2 bases and J lost 5, with 13 bases in between. The length of the CDR3 is 15 residues. CDR3 residues: CASSLNRGRNNEQFF. The CDR3 DNA reads as TGTGCCAGCAGCTTAAATAGGGGTAGAAACAATGAGCAGTTCTTC.

V gene TRBV10-2 combines with J gene TRBJ1-1; TRBD1 matches at 7 bases. This CDR3 is 13 amino acids long. V shed 3 bases and J 6 bases; nucleotides not matched to a gene: 4. The germline gives CDR1 WSHSY, CDR2 SAAADI. The chain's CDR3 is CASSEQGTAEAFF. For the CDR3, the DNA is TGCGCCAGCAGTGAACAAGGGACAGCTGAAGCTTTCTTT.

This chain connects TRBV28 to TRBJ1-1; maybe TRBD1 (6 bases). Germline CDR1 is MDHEN and CDR2 is SYDVKM. V gave up 5 bases and J gave up 6 bases, with 13 bases separating them. The CDR3 loop spans 13 amino acids. CDR3 sequence reads: CASSIKQGAEAFF. DNA of the CDR3: TGTGCCAGCAGTATCAAACAGGGCGCTGAAGCTTTCTTT.

V gene TRBV15 combines with J gene TRBJ2-1, with a tentative D call TRBD2 (6 bases). Between the trimmed V and J ends, which lost 0 bases and 3 bases, there was a span of 12 bases. From germline, CDR1 is LNHNV and CDR2 YYDKDF (reference sequence). This CDR3 has 16 amino acids. CDR3 loop: CATSRERPGLYNEQFF. The CDR3 nucleotides read TGTGCCACCAGCAGAGAGCGGCCGGGACTCTACAATGAGCAGTTCTTC.

J is TRBJ1-2 and V is TRBV2; the match to TRBD1 covers 11 bases. The CDR3 totals 13 residues. The germline V gene encodes CDR1 SNHLY and CDR2 FYNNEI. Trimming took 6 bases from V and 8 from J; bases not matched to a gene: 5. Written as DNA, the CDR3 is TGTGCCAGCAGCGGGACAGGGGGTAACGGCTACACCTTC. Its translation: CASSGTGGNGYTF.

This sequence joins TRBV11-2 and TRBJ2-5; 11 bases are a match to TRBD2. Per the germline V gene, CDR1 is SGHAT and CDR2 is FQNNGV. J gave up 2 bases and V 3 bases, and 2 bases lay outside the gene matches. The CDR3 has 15 residues. CDR3 bases: TGTGCCAGCAGCTTCACTAGCGGGGGACAAGAGACCCAGTACTTC. This encodes CASSFTSGGQETQYF.

The chain recombines TRBV19 with TRBJ1-3; 7 nucleotides agree with TRBD1. Germline-derived CDR1 and CDR2 are LNHDA and SQIVND (reference sequence). After removal of 8 bases from V and 4 bases from J, the junction contained 8 bases not matched to a gene. The CDR3 runs to 14 residues. CDR3 residues: CASGGQNTGNTIYF. The CDR3, as DNA: TGTGCCAGTGGGGGACAGAACACAGGAAACACCATATATTTT.

The genes are TRBV20-1 and TRBJ1-4; 10 bases line up with TRBD1. The length of the CDR3 is 14 residues. V gave up 3 bases and J gave up 7 bases; unmatched junction bases: 5. Germline assignment: CDR1 DFQATT and CDR2 SNEGSKA (reference sequence). DNA for the CDR3: TGCAGTGCTAGTAAGACAGGGGGCTTTGAAAAACTGTTTTTT. It encodes CSASKTGGFEKLFF.

V usage is TRBV24-1 and J usage is TRBJ2-5; 7 positions match TRBD2. Germline loops: CDR1 KGHDR, CDR2 SFDVKD. The CDR3 runs to 14 residues. The ends lost 4 bases at V and 3 bases at J; junction bases unmatched: 4. CDR3 sequence (DNA): TGTGCCACCAGTGACTCCGGGACTAAAGAGACCCAGTACTTC. Amino acid sequence: CATSDSGTKETQYF.

The chain joins TRBV10-3 to TRBJ2-7; unclear D gene. The CDR3 runs 16 residues. CDR1 ENHRY and CDR2 SYGVKD come from the germline V gene. Trimming shortened V by 6 bases and J by 6 bases, and 24 bases separated the two germline ends. Here the CDR3 DNA reads TGTGCCATCAGCGAACCCCGGTTGAAGACCCTAGGCGAGCAGTACTTC. Translating gives CAISEPRLKTLGEQYF.

The genes are TRBV28 and TRBJ2-5, with D unresolved. The CDR3 spans 13 residues. Germline V CDR1 and CDR2: MDHEN, SYDVKM. Trimming pared 7 bases from V and 4 bases from J, leaving 13 bases between. The CDR3 DNA follows: TGTGCCAGCACCGCGATCGGGTTAGAGACCCAGTACTTC. This sequence encodes CASTAIGLETQYF.

The rearrangement uses TRBV10-3 and TRBJ2-7; 10 nucleotides line up with TRBD2. After removal of 4 bases from V and 4 bases from J, the junction contained 4 bases not matched to a gene. CDR3 length equals 14 residues. In germline, CDR1 is ENHRY, CDR2 SYGVKD. CDR3 nucleotides: TGTGCCATCAGTGGGTCTAGCGGGGGTTACGAGCAGTACTTC. It is translated as CAISGSSGGYEQYF.

This clone has just one count. This chain uses TRBV6-2 or TRBV6-3 with TRBJ2-4, with 9 bases identical to TRBD1. V lost 0 bases and J lost 6; bases outside the gene matches: 0. This CDR3 is 14 amino acids long. The germline V gene has CDR1 MNHEY and CDR2 SVGEGT. The CDR3, as DNA: TGTGCCAGCAGTTACTCGGGACAGGGAAACATTCAGTACTTC. Its protein is CASSYSGQGNIQYF.

This chain connects TRBV2 to TRBJ2-5, with no clear D. This CDR3 comprises 12 residues. V dropped 4 bases and J dropped 1 base, with 4 bases sitting between them. Germline-derived CDR1 and CDR2 are SNHLY and FYNNEI. For the CDR3, the DNA is TGTGCCAGCAGTGCCAGCCAAGAGACCCAGTACTTC. It specifies CASSASQETQYF.

As for this clone: Likely a read error: the CDR3 ends without its conserved phenylalanine or tryptophan. The DNA is left out, because the CDR3 cannot be placed on it with certainty; the CDR3 is given as TCRdb lists it. This CDR3 reads CATSREEGPRGY. The chain links TRBV15 to TRBJ2-7; the listed D gene, TRBD2, was not tested against the DNA. The CDR3 has 12 amino acids, counting both end residues. Germline V lookup: CDR1 LNHNV, CDR2 YYDKDF (reference sequence).

The chain couples TRBV5-8 to TRBJ2-1; 12 bases are shared with TRBD2. This CDR3 contains 15 residues. CDR1 is SGHTS, CDR2 YDEGEE, per germline. Unmatched junction bases numbered 5, after V lost 4 bases and J lost 6 bases. CDR3 loop: CASSMGLAGRNEQFF. The CDR3 DNA reads as TGTGCCAGCAGCATGGGACTAGCGGGTCGCAATGAGCAGTTCTTC.

V and J are TRBV5-8 and TRBJ1-2; D might be TRBD1 (5 bases). The germline CDR1 and CDR2 sequences are SGHTS and YDEGEE. There are 14 residues in the CDR3. V dropped 8 bases and J dropped 5 bases, with 19 bases sitting between them. The CDR3 DNA follows: TGTGCCAGTACGCCAGGGAGGGGATTTTATGGCTACACCTTC. Its translation is CASTPGRGFYGYTF.

The chain joins TRBV20-1 to TRBJ2-5; 12 bases align to TRBD2. The CDR3 contains 17 residues. The germline gives CDR1 DFQATT, CDR2 SNEGSKA (reference sequence). V shed 3 bases and J 2 bases; nucleotides not matched to a gene: 10. The DNA of the CDR3 is TGCAGTGCTAGTGGTCTAGCGGGGGGGCTTTGGCAAGAGACCCAGTACTTC. Translation: CSASGLAGGLWQETQYF.

The genes are TRBV29-1 and TRBJ1-2; a weak D match, TRBD1 (5 bases). The CDR3 spans 11 residues. V was shortened by 5 bases and J by 7 bases, with 11 bases between the two germline ends. CDR1 and CDR2 from the germline V gene are SQVTM and ANQGSEA. CDR3 sequence reads: CSVQGKFGYTF. CDR3 sequence (DNA): TGCAGCGTTCAGGGTAAATTTGGCTACACCTTC. The variable domain in full, with the rest retrieved from reference TRBV29-1 and TRBJ1-2, is SAVISQKPSRDICQRGTSLTIQCQVDSQVTMMFWYRQQPGQSLTLIATANQGSEATYESGFVIDKFPISRPNLTFSTLTVSNMSPEDSSIYLCSVQGKFGYTFGSGTRLTVV.

The rearrangement uses TRBV27 and TRBJ1-4; 8 bases map to TRBD1. V shed 6 bases, J shed 4 bases, and the junction held 7 bases outside the gene matches. From germline, CDR1 is MNHEY and CDR2 SMNVEV (reference sequence). The CDR3 runs 15 residues. This chain's CDR3 is CASRPDRGVNEKLFF. In nucleotides, the CDR3 is TGTGCCAGCAGACCTGACAGGGGCGTTAATGAAAAACTGTTTTTT.

V gene TRBV24-1 combines with J gene TRBJ1-2; 7 bases line up with TRBD1. This CDR3 has 16 amino acids. Germline CDR1 is KGHDR and CDR2 is SFDVKD. J lost 4 bases, V lost 4 bases, and 11 bases had no gene match. CDR3 residues: CATSDHEGAYSYGYTF. For the CDR3, the DNA is TGTGCCACCAGTGACCACGAGGGGGCTTATAGCTATGGCTACACCTTC.